A single sample gave rise to the 3 T cell receptor beta chains below, sequenced in a study of Ad26.COV2.S vaccination and SARS-CoV-2 variants. Libraries were prepared by immunoSEQ multiplex PCR; TCRdb keeps only in-frame clonotypes and omits some of them. Among about 350,000 clones listed, about 88% were seen once. As for treatment: approximately 18 received Ad26.COV2.S at low or high dose, single or two shots; roughly five received placebo; per-sample allocation not given. Samples were taken on day 63 after the first vaccine or placebo injection. The sample consisted of peripheral blood, taken in a trial of Ad26.COV2.S vaccine versus placebo. Receptor source: a person between 18 and 59 years old who received the Ad26.COV2.S COVID-19 vaccine or a placebo.

This clone was detected only once. This chain links TRBV7-2 with TRBJ2-1; 13 bases are shared with TRBD2. Unmatched junction bases numbered 11, after V lost 5 bases and J lost 10 bases. CDR3 size: 16 residues. Germline CDR1 reads SGHTA; CDR2 reads FQGNSA. The DNA for the CDR3 is TGTGCCAGCAGCCAGGGGACTAGCGGGACCTCAAGCGAGCAGTTCTTC. Protein: CASSQGTSGTSSEQFF.

The chain employs TRBV9 and TRBJ1-1, with TRBD1 as a possible D gene (6 bases). This CDR3 spans 14 amino acids. The V and J ends lost 0 bases and 6 bases respectively, with 12 bases between them. Germline V lookup: CDR1 SGDLS, CDR2 YYNGEE. The CDR3 is CASSVVGGSAEAFF. As DNA, the CDR3 is TGTGCCAGCAGCGTAGTCGGGGGCTCCGCTGAAGCTTTCTTT.

The chain uses TRBV6-5 and TRBJ1-3; 7 nucleotides match TRBD1. The CDR3 runs to 15 residues. Losses at the gene ends were 5 bases for V and 1 base for J; bases not matched to a gene: 5. Germline V gives CDR1 MNHEY, CDR2 SVGAGI. This chain's CDR3 is CASSTPGQSGNTIYF. The CDR3 DNA is TGTGCCAGCAGTACGCCGGGACAGTCTGGAAACACCATATATTTT.